This T cell receptor (beta chain) came from a study of shared clonotypes between healthy human individuals. Study results and limitations: Several donors had roughly 5% of their naive CD4 clonotypes in common. The low donor count limited represented genetic and exposure-history diversity. All-four-donor shared clonotypes had higher generation probabilities than non-shared clonotypes did.

A split of CD4+ cells into CD45RA+ naive and CD45RA-negative memory subsets was performed. Trimming pared 6 bases from V and 7 bases from J, leaving 19 bases between. Per germline, CDR1 MGHDK and CDR2 SYGVNS. The CDR3 is 14 residues long. A word on this clone: Its cognate antigen is unknown.

Repertoires were generated with immunoSEQ multiplex PCR, while TCRdb's copy carries only in-frame clones and drops some. The sample comprises 2.5 million or so clones, around 90% of which are singletons, and about 0.13% rests with the top ten. Sequenced input: naive CD4+ T cells sorted from blood. Specified subset: CD45RA+ positively selected. This TCR came from a young man in good health. The rearrangement joins TRBV25-1 to TRBJ2-7; D is possibly TRBD2 (5 bases). The DNA of the CDR3 is TGTGCCAGCAGCGAAGGGCGTTCCTCGGGGGAGCAGTACTTC. Residues: CASSEGRSSGEQYF.